This is a list of T cell receptor beta chains from one sample in a study of CD8+ T cells in alopecia areata. Produced via immunoSEQ multiplex PCR; TCRdb's table is partial and in-frame only. Of roughly 220,000 clones listed, 35% to 45% are singletons. The input for sequencing was CD4+ T cells sorted from blood, taken between weeks 30 and 35, from a patient treated with tofacitinib. The receptors stem from a human donor with alopecia areata. Both conserved end residues are part of each CDR3. D genes are given only for firm matches. Size is stated for part of the rows, as once, few or many counts, or as a class when the clone is expanded.

j_call d_call clone_size v_call cdr3_nt cdr3_aa
TRBJ1-5 . . TRBV19 TGTGCCAGTAGTATAAGTAGCCTATCGGGCAATCAGCCCCAGCATTTT CASSISSLSGNQPQHF
TRBJ1-4 TRBD1 . TRBV4-2 TGTGCCAGCAGCCTAGAGGGGGACAGGGGTGGTGAAAAACTGTTTTTT CASSLEGDRGGEKLFF
TRBJ1-1 . few TRBV6-6 TGTGCCAGCAGTTCCGAGTACCCGGACACTGAAGCTTTCTTT CASSSEYPDTEAFF
TRBJ2-3 . many TRBV13 TGTGCCAGCACCTACCGGGGACGCTTCACAGATACGCAGTATTTT CASTYRGRFTDTQYF
TRBJ2-4 . few TRBV15 TGTGCCACCAGCAGAGATCCGGGAGCCAAAAACATTCAGTACTTC CATSRDPGAKNIQYF
TRBJ1-6 . . TRBV19 TGTGCCAGTAGTATGGGGAGCTCCTATAATTCACCCCTCCACTTT CASSMGSSYNSPLHF
TRBJ2-3 . . TRBV5-6 TGTGCCAGCAGCTTGGCCGAGGCCCAGACGCAGTATTTT CASSLAEAQTQYF
TRBJ2-3 TRBD1 few TRBV7-8 TGTGCCAGCAGCTCGCGACAGGGAAGTGGTCCAGATACGCAGTATTTT CASSSRQGSGPDTQYF
TRBJ2-5 . . TRBV11-1 TGTGCCAGCAGCTTAGGACTAGGGGTGGAGACCCAGTACTTC CASSLGLGVETQYF
TRBJ2-2 . few TRBV5-4 TGTGCCAGCAGCCCGGTCGCAGGGGAGGAAACCGGGGAGCTGTTTTTT CASSPVAGEETGELFF
TRBJ2-2 . . TRBV7-2 TGTGCCAGCAGCTACGACCATACGAACACCGGGGAGCTGTTTTTT CASSYDHTNTGELFF
TRBJ2-5 TRBD1 . TRBV4-2 TGTGCCAGCAGCCATCCATTCCGGGACAGAGAGGAGACCCAGTACTTC CASSHPFRDREETQYF
TRBJ2-7 . few TRBV9 TGTGCCAGCAGCAAGTCAAGCGCAATCTCCTACGAGCAGTACTTC CASSKSSAISYEQYF
TRBJ1-2 TRBD1 few TRBV29-1 TGCAGCGCTGGGGACAGGGGCGACTATGGCTACACCTTC CSAGDRGDYGYTF
TRBJ2-7 TRBD2 . TRBV2 TGTGCCAGCAGTGAAGCGAGCGGGAGACCCCACGAGCAGTACTTC CASSEASGRPHEQYF
TRBJ1-2 . few TRBV6-6 TGTGCCAGCAGGGTCTCCGGGTGGGGAAGCTATGGCTACACCTTC CASRVSGWGSYGYTF
TRBJ1-1 . few TRBV18 TGTGCCAGCTCACCTTATTCAGGGCTCCGGACTGAAGCTTTCTTT CASSPYSGLRTEAFF
TRBJ1-1 . . TRBV6-1 TGTGCCAGCCGGTTGAACACTGAAGCTTTCTTT CASRLNTEAFF
TRBJ1-2 TRBD1 . TRBV25-1 TGTGCCAGCAGTGCAGGGGGAGAATTTGGTGGCTACACCTTC CASSAGGEFGGYTF
TRBJ2-3 TRBD1 . TRBV5-4 TGTGCCAGCAGCCGGATGACAGGGTCACCAATCACAGATACGCAGTATTTT CASSRMTGSPITDTQYF
TRBJ2-3 . . TRBV12-2 TGTGCAAGTCGCTTAGAAGAGGGGCTCACAGATACGCAGTATTTT CASRLEEGLTDTQYF
TRBJ1-5 . . TRBV6-5 TGTGGCAGCGAGAGGGGAACGGGGGCCAATCAGCCCCAGCATTTT CGSERGTGANQPQHF
TRBJ2-1 TRBD2 . TRBV25-1 TGTGCCAGCAGTGGGGGCGGTAGCGGGAGCTTCGGCAATGAGCAGTTCTTC CASSGGGSGSFGNEQFF
TRBJ1-1 . . TRBV6-5 TGTGCCAGCAGGGAGGACGCTGAAGCTTTCTTT CASREDAEAFF
TRBJ2-5 . few TRBV5-1 TGCGCCAGCAGAGGGCGGAACAACCAAGAGACCCAGTACTTC CASRGRNNQETQYF
TRBJ1-4 . . TRBV5-6 TGTGCCAGCAGCCTCCAGGGGTGGAATGAAAAACTGTTTTTT CASSLQGWNEKLFF
TRBJ1-5 . . TRBV30 TGTGCCTGGAGTGTAGGGGGAATTCGTAATCAGCCCCAGCATTTT CAWSVGGIRNQPQHF
TRBJ2-5 TRBD2 . TRBV4-1 TGCGCCAGCAGCGAAGCAGCGGAGCTGGGGGGGGAGACCCAGTACTTC CASSEAAELGGETQYF
TRBJ1-2 . once TRBV20-1 TGCAGTGCCGGATCTACCGCCGACACCTTC CSAGSTADTF
TRBJ1-2 . . TRBV30 TGTGCCTGGAGTGTAATTAGGACTGGGTATGGCTACACCTTC CAWSVIRTGYGYTF
TRBJ2-7 TRBD1 . TRBV5-1 TGCGCCAGCAGGCAGGGGGCGTCGGATTACGAGCAGTACTTC CASRQGASDYEQYF
TRBJ1-2 . . TRBV11-2 TGTGCCAGCAGCTTAGCCCTGGCCAGGAGTAACTATGGCTACACCTTC CASSLALARSNYGYTF
TRBJ1-2 TRBD1 . TRBV9 TGTGCCAGCAGCTCTGGGACAGGAGACTATGGCTACACCTTC CASSSGTGDYGYTF
TRBJ1-5 . . TRBV7-9 TGTGCCAGCAGCTTAGGGGGGGGCTGGCCCCAGCATTTT CASSLGGGWPQHF
TRBJ2-1 . . TRBV19 TGTGCCAGTAGTATGTGGGTAACCTACAATGAGCAGTTCTTC CASSMWVTYNEQFF
TRBJ2-7 . . TRBV7-2 TGTGCCAGCAGCCTCAGACGGGAATCCTACGAGCAGTACTTC CASSLRRESYEQYF
TRBJ1-5 TRBD1 few TRBV4-1 TGCGCCAGCAGCCGAACAGACTGGACAGGGCATAAGCAGCCCCAGCATTTT CASSRTDWTGHKQPQHF